Listed below are T cell receptor beta chains from one sample, sequenced in a study of T-cell memory formation after mild COVID-19. Using its own MiXCR run on the 5' RACE reads, TCRdb lists one record per CDR3 protein. This sample has fewer than 650,000 distinct CDR3 sequences, with 20% to 25% found just once. The specimen was PBMCs or a T cell subset sorted from them (not recorded which). These receptors originate from an adult woman who had mild COVID-19 (a few samples of this study predate the infection). Cell type and time point are not known. Both conserved end residues are part of each CDR3. D genes are given only for firm matches. The size field is filled for only some rows; it gives once, few, many or a size class.

V	D	J	size	DNA	CDR3
TRBV14	TRBD1	TRBJ2-5	NA	TGTGCCAGCAGCCAACAATACGGAACAGGGGCCCCTTCGGACTTC	CASSQQYGTGAPSDF
TRBV5-1	NA	TRBJ2-2	few	TGCGCCAGCAGTCATGACCTACGGACCGGGGAGCTGTTTTTT	CASSHDLRTGELFF
TRBV5-5	NA	TRBJ1-5	few	TGTGCCAGCAGCCCCGAAATACGCAATCAGCCCCAGCATTTT	CASSPEIRNQPQHF
TRBV7-9	NA	TRBJ2-2	NA	TGTGCCAGCAGCTTAGAAATCAGGGCCACCGGGGAGCTGTTTTTT	CASSLEIRATGELFF
TRBV5-6	NA	TRBJ2-5	few	TGTGCCAGCAGCCCCGGGACCCTTGGGAGAGAGACCCAGTACTTC	CASSPGTLGRETQYF
TRBV6-6	TRBD2	TRBJ2-2	NA	TGTGCCAGCACGTCGGGAGGGCCAGGTACCGGGGAGCTGTTTTTT	CASTSGGPGTGELFF
TRBV4-1	NA	TRBJ1-2	NA	TGCGCCACCTTAGGGCTGGGGTCCGGTGGCTACACCTTC	CATLGLGSGGYTF
TRBV7-9	TRBD2	TRBJ2-1	few	TGTGCCAGCAGCCACCTAGCGGTCTCCTACAATGAGCAGTTCTTC	CASSHLAVSYNEQFF
TRBV5-6	NA	TRBJ1-1	many	TGTGCCAGCAGCTTATCGGGAAGGAACACTGAAGCTTTCTTT	CASSLSGRNTEAFF
TRBV7-9	NA	TRBJ2-1	NA	TGTGCCAGCAGCTTAGCCCCAGGTAGCCAGACCCCCTACAATGAGCAGTTCTTC	CASSLAPGSQTPYNEQFF
TRBV4-2	NA	TRBJ2-1	few	TGTGCCAGCAGCCAAGAGGGCTCCCACGAGCAGTTCTTC	CASSQEGSHEQFF
TRBV7-9	TRBD1	TRBJ2-7	few	TGTGCCAGCAGCTTAGCGCTGGGGGCAGGGGGCGACGAGCAGTACTTC	CASSLALGAGGDEQYF
TRBV29-1	NA	TRBJ2-3	few	TGCAGCGTTGAGGTGGGAACAGATACGCAGTATTTT	CSVEVGTDTQYF
TRBV6-5	NA	TRBJ1-5	few	TGTGCCAGCAGTTACTCGCTCCCACAGGGACAGCCCCAGCATTTT	CASSYSLPQGQPQHF
TRBV3-1	TRBD1	TRBJ1-5	NA	TGTGCCAGCAGCCTTGGACAGGACAGGCCCCAGCATTTT	CASSLGQDRPQHF
TRBV16	TRBD2	TRBJ2-7	NA	TGTGCCAGCAGCCCCCCTCCAGGGGGACTAGCGGGTCACTACGAGCAGTACTTC	CASSPPPGGLAGHYEQYF
TRBV27	TRBD1	TRBJ2-5	NA	TGTGCCAGCTGCTACACCGGGACAGGGCAAGAGACCCAGTACTTC	CASCYTGTGQETQYF
TRBV24-1	NA	TRBJ2-2	NA	TGTGCCACCAGTGACCCCGCAACCCGGACCGGGGAGCTGTTTTTT	CATSDPATRTGELFF
TRBV4-1	NA	TRBJ2-4	few	TGCGCCAGCAGCCAAGAATGGCGCCAGGGTAACATTCAGTACTTC	CASSQEWRQGNIQYF
TRBV30	TRBD2	TRBJ2-1	NA	TGTGCCTGGAGTCCGACAAGACTAGCCGAAGAGCAGTTCTTC	CAWSPTRLAEEQFF
TRBV7-8	TRBD1	TRBJ1-2	NA	TGTGCCAGCAGCTTAGGGACAGGTTCGACTAACTATGGCTACACCTTC	CASSLGTGSTNYGYTF
TRBV24-1	TRBD1	TRBJ2-5	NA	TGTGCCACCAGTGATTTCCGGACAGGGGATGAGACCCAGTACTTC	CATSDFRTGDETQYF
TRBV27	NA	TRBJ2-5	few	TGTGCCAGCAGCATACAGGGTCCGGAAGAGACCCAGTACTTC	CASSIQGPEETQYF
TRBV6-6	NA	TRBJ2-4	few	TGTGCCAGCAGTTACCAAGGACGGGAGTACTTC	CASSYQGREYF
TRBV19	TRBD1	TRBJ1-2	many	TGTGCCGCCGCGGGACAGGCTACTAACTATGGCTACACCTTC	CAAAGQATNYGYTF
TRBV10-3	TRBD1	TRBJ2-7	NA	TGTGCCATCAGTGTTGGGGGGACAGGGGGCTACGAGCAGTACTTC	CAISVGGTGGYEQYF
TRBV5-1	NA	TRBJ2-3	NA	TGCGCCAGCAGCTCCAGAGGTAGCTCAGATACGCAGTATTTT	CASSSRGSSDTQYF